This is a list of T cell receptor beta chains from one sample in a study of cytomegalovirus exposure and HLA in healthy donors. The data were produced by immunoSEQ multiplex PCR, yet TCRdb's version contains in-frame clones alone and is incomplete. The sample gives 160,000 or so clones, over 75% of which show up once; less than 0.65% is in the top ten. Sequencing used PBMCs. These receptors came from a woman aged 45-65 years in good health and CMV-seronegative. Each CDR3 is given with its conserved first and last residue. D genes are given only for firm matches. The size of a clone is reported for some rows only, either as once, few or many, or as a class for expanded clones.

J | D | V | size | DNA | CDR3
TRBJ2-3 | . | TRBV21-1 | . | TGTGCCAGCAGCAAAGTCGGCGGTTCACGGACAGATACGCAGTATTTT | CASSKVGGSRTDTQYF
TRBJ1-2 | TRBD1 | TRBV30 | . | TGTGCCTGGAGTGAAAGGACAGGGGGCGTAGGTGGCTACACCTTC | CAWSERTGGVGGYTF
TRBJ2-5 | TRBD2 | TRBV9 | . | TGTGCCAGCAGCCCACGACTAGCGGGAGGGCCGGGGGAGACCCAGTACTTC | CASSPRLAGGPGETQYF
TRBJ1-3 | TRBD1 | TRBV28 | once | TGTGCCAGCAGTACCGGGACAGGGAAAAGCGGAAACACCATATATTTT | CASSTGTGKSGNTIYF
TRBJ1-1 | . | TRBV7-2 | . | TGTGCCAGCAGCCAACCGAGGGACATTTTTGTCGCTGAAGCTTTCTTT | CASSQPRDIFVAEAFF
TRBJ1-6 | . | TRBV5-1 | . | TGCGCCAGCAGCTTGGGGCCGGGTAATTCACCCCTCCACTTT | CASSLGPGNSPLHF
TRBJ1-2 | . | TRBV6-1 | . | TGTGCCAGCAGTGTCACAGTGTGGGGCTACACCTTC | CASSVTVWGYTF
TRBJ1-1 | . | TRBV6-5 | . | TGTGCCAGCAGTACTCGGGGTGTTAGGACTGAAGCTTTCTTT | CASSTRGVRTEAFF
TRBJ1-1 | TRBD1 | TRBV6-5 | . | TGTGCCAGCAGTTACCGGGGACAGGGTTCTGAAGCTTTCTTT | CASSYRGQGSEAFF
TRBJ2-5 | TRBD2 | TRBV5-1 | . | TGCGCCAGTTCGACTAGCGGGGGTCAAGAGACCCAGTACTTC | CASSTSGGQETQYF
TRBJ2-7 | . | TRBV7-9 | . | TGTGCCAGCAGCCTGCGGACTAGTGGGGGGCCGGGATCGTACGAGCAGTACTTC | CASSLRTSGGPGSYEQYF
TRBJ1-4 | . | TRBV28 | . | TGTGCCAGCACCCCCGAAGGGGGGGGTGGTGAAAAACTGTTTTTT | CASTPEGGGGEKLFF
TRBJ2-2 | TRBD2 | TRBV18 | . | TGTGCCAGCTCACCTACCGGACTAGTCGGAAACACCGGGGAGCTGTTTTTT | CASSPTGLVGNTGELFF
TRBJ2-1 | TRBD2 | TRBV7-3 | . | TGTGCCAGCAGCTCCCGGGGGGGGGTAAGGAATGAGCAGTTCTTC | CASSSRGGVRNEQFF
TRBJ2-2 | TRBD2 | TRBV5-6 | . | TGTGCCAGCAGCTTTACTAGCGGGGGGGCCAGCACCGGGGAGCTGTTTTTT | CASSFTSGGASTGELFF
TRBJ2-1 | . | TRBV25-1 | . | TGTGCCAGCAGTGAAAGGGACTTTTACAATGAGCAGTTCTTC | CASSERDFYNEQFF
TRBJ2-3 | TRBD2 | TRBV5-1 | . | TGCGCCAGCGGGACTAGCGGGGTCGAAGATACGCAGTATTTT | CASGTSGVEDTQYF
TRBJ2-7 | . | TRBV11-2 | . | TGTGCCAGCAGCCAAAAAGTAGACACCTACGAGCAGTACTTC | CASSQKVDTYEQYF
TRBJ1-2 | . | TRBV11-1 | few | TGTGCCAGCAGCTTAACTACTTCGGGCGGCGGGGGCTACACCTTC | CASSLTTSGGGGYTF
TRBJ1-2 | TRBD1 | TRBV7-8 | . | TGTGCCAGCAGCTCGGACAGGGGAGTAGGTGGCTACACCTTC | CASSSDRGVGGYTF
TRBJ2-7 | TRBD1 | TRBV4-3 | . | TGCGCCAGCAGCCAAAGGACAGGGGACTACGAGCAGTACTTC | CASSQRTGDYEQYF
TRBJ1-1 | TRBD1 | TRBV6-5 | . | TGTGCCAGTTACGGGGGACAGGTGAACACTGAAGCTTTCTTT | CASYGGQVNTEAFF
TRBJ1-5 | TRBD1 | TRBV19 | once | TGTGCCAGTAGCTTTCAGACAGGGAGAGATCAGCCCCAGCATTTT | CASSFQTGRDQPQHF
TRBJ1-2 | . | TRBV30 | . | TGTGCCTGGAGAAGTCAGGGCCCCCATGGCTACACCTTC | CAWRSQGPHGYTF
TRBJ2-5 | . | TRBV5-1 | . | TGCGCCAGCAGCCTGTACGGAGCGGAGACCCAGTACTTC | CASSLYGAETQYF
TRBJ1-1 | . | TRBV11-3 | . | TGTGCCAGCAGCTCGGGGATGCACACTGAAGCTTTCTTT | CASSSGMHTEAFF
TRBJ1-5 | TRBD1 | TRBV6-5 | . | TGTGCCAGCAGTGCAACAGGGGATAGCAATCAGCCCCAGCATTTT | CASSATGDSNQPQHF
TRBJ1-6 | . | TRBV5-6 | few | TGTGCCAGCAGCTTGTCCCTTTATAATTCACCCCTCCACTTT | CASSLSLYNSPLHF
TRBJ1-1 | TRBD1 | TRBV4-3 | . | TGCGCCAGCAGCCAAGACCGGAGGGGGCCTGGGGCTTTCTTT | CASSQDRRGPGAFF
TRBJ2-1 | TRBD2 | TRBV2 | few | TGTGCCAGCCGGGAGGATTACAATGAGCAGTTCTTC | CASREDYNEQFF
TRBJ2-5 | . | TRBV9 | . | TGTGCCAGCAGCGTAGGCCCAGTAGCAGAGACCCAGTACTTC | CASSVGPVAETQYF
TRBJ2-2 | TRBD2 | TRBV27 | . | TGTGCCAGCAGTTTCATAGCGGGGGGAACGAACACCGGGGAGCTGTTTTTT | CASSFIAGGTNTGELFF
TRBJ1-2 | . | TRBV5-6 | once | TGTGCCAGCAGCGAAATGACAGGAGCTAACTATGGCTACACCTTC | CASSEMTGANYGYTF
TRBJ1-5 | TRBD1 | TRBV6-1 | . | TGTGCCAGCAGTACGGACAGGGTTAGTCAGCCCCAGCATTTT | CASSTDRVSQPQHF
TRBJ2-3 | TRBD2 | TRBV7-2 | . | TGTGCCAGCAGCTTAGAGGCGGCGGGAGGAGTAACAGATACGCAGTATTTT | CASSLEAAGGVTDTQYF
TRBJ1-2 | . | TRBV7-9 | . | TGTGCCAGCAGCTTAGATGGAGGGCTGGTAACTGGCTACACCTTC | CASSLDGGLVTGYTF
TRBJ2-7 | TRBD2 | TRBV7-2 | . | TGTGCCAGCAGCTATGTATTTCCAGCGGGGTACGAGCAGTACTTC | CASSYVFPAGYEQYF
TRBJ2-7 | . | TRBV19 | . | TGTGCCAGTTCGGGGGACCGTCGACGGGAGCAGTACTTC | CASSGDRRREQYF
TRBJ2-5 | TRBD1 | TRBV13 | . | TGTGCCAGCAGTTCAACAGACAGGGGCGAGACCCAGTACTTC | CASSSTDRGETQYF
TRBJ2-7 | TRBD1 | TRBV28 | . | TGTGCCAGCAGTTTATATTTTGCCCCTGGACAGGGACGCTCCTACGAGCAGTACTTC | CASSLYFAPGQGRSYEQYF